This T cell receptor beta chain was identified during a study of identical twins (dated by TCRdb to 2015 to 2016). Study-wide context: To test whether fetal clonotypes persist, the study used deep sequencing on TCR alpha and beta repertoires from monozygotic twins, unrelated adults of various ages, and cord blood. To rule out contamination, replicate twin experiments were performed at different times with different library preparation protocols.

This clonotype has a handful of counts. Its antigen is currently not known. No base quality information exists; no much larger clone differs at one position. Every donor was a healthy Caucasian. Three pairs of female monozygotic twins, all aged roughly 18 to 29 years, made up the twin cohort. Peripheral blood mononuclear cells were the source from which RNA for the TCR libraries was isolated. Compared with germline, V lacks 8 bases and J lacks 5 bases; bases without a gene match: 13. Reading the germline V gene gives CDR1 KGHSH and CDR2 LQKENI. Inclusive of the bounding cysteine and phenylalanine, the CDR3 is 15 residues long. Only the CDR3 part of the read is kept: 45 bases, read in frame from the first base. Overall study results and their limits: Because the same donors could not be followed over many years, the conclusions relied on cross-sectional statistical analysis. Compared with coincidental sharing between unrelated individuals, an excess of low generation-probability sequences was observed among out-of-frame TCR alpha sequences shared between twins. Abundant cord blood beta clonotypes had fewer insertions, young adult naive repertoires showed a similar but weaker trend, and memory repertoires showed no such trend. Excess twin sharing in beta out-of-frame sequences was weaker because fewer shared sequences lowered the signal-to-noise ratio. Recombination models systematically underestimated out-of-frame TCR alpha sharing in monozygotic twins but agreed with sharing between unrelated individuals. Invariant T cells such as MAIT and iNKT could partly confound zero-insertion analyses, although diverse VJ usage argued against such confounding for most clonotypes.

Library prep was done by 5' RACE. These reads were obtained on an Illumina HiSeq 2000. Template switching added a universal primer binding site, and the final cDNA carried a unique molecular identifier that allowed TCR cDNA molecules to be counted accurately. First-strand cDNA for TCR alpha and beta chains was synthesized from specific primers in the conserved constant-segment region. Each cDNA library was double barcoded, with a SMART-Mk sample barcode plus Illumina barcodes, to control for contamination. TruSeq adapter sequences and Illumina sample barcodes were added in two successive PCR steps. TCR alpha and beta cDNA libraries were sequenced on the Illumina HiSeq platform with custom primers. The paper's processing steps were these. Raw reads were processed with MiGEC to extract unique molecular identifiers, and MiXCR was used to determine CDR3 positions. Recombination models were inferred per individual with the repgenHMM and IGoR tools using an EM algorithm. The tcR package in R was used for shared clonotype analysis, with sharing normalized by the product of cloneset sizes. To study raw recombination without the effects of thymic and clonal selection, out-of-frame nonproductive sequences were analyzed. TCRdb redid the processing of the public reads, applying fastp at Q25 and MiXCR, and retained in-frame beta chains. Rows with a matching CDR3 protein are joined into one entry that keeps the most common DNA and genes. In this record, the V and J calls reflect TCRdb's handling and not the investigators' own analysis. A total of about 900,000 distinct CDR3 sequences appear in this sample, 9% to 15% of them only once. About 1.5% of the sample belongs to the ten largest clones.

This same sample was also part of a study on yellow fever vaccine responses in identical twins. The second investigation adds: According to the authors, in identical twins the way T cells responded to vaccination appeared partly convergent and partly personalized. In the study, vaccine-responding T cell clones were precisely tracked in identical twins.

The chain uses TRBV18 and TRBJ2-7, with 9 bases aligning to TRBD1. The material sequenced was PBMCs. The TCR was taken from a woman between 18 and 30 years old in good health. The DNA sequence is TGTGCCAGCCTTCCCCCGGGACAGGGAATCAACGAGCAGTACTTC. It encodes CASLPPGQGINEQYF.